Presented here are 2 T cell receptor beta chains from one specimen sequenced in a study of immune characterization of retroperitoneal liposarcoma. In TCRdb, the PCR reads were re-called with MiXCR into one record per CDR3 protein. The sample comprises approximately 4,700 distinct CDR3 sequences, about a third of which are singletons, and under 35% rests with the top ten. The sample was tumor tissue. The origin of the receptors is a male donor with retroperitoneal liposarcoma.

This sequence joins TRBV4-3 and TRBJ2-5, with D tentatively TRBD2 (6 bases). Germline CDR1 LGHNA, CDR2 YSLEER. This CDR3 contains 18 residues. Trimming left V 0 bases short and J 11 bases short, with 28 bases between. The DNA for the CDR3 is TGCGCCAGCAGCCAAGAACAAACTGGGACTTGGCTCCTCAATGAGCAGTACTTC. Its translation: CASSQEQTGTWLLNEQYF.

A few counts support this clonotype. The chain couples TRBV7-2 to TRBJ2-1; D unresolved. Germline V gives CDR1 SGHTA, CDR2 FQGNSA. V was cut by 1 base and J by 10 bases, with 11 bases left in between. The CDR3 runs to 13 residues. The DNA for the CDR3 is TGTGCCAGCAGCTTAGATGGATCCTTGGAGCAGTTCTTC. Its protein product is CASSLDGSLEQFF.